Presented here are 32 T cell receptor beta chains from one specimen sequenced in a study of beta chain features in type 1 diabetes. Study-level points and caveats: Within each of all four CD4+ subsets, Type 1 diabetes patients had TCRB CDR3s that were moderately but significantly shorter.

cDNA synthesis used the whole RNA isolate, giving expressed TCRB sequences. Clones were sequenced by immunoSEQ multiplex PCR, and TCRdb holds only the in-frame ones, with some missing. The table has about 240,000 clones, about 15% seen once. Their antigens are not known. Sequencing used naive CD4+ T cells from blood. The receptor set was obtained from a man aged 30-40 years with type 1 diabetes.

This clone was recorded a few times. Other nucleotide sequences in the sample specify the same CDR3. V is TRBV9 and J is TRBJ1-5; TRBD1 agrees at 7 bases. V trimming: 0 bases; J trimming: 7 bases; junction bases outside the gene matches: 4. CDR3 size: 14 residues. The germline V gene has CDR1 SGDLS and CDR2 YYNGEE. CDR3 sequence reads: CASSVGQGPQPQHF. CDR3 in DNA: TGTGCCAGCAGCGTAGGACAGGGTCCCCAGCCCCAGCATTTT.

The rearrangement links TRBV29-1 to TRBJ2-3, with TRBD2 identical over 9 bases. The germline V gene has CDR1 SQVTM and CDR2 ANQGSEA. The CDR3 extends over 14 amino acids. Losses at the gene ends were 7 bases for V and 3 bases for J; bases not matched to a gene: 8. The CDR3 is CSATGAGGTDTQYF. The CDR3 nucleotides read TGCAGCGCCACAGGTGCGGGAGGGACAGATACGCAGTATTTT.

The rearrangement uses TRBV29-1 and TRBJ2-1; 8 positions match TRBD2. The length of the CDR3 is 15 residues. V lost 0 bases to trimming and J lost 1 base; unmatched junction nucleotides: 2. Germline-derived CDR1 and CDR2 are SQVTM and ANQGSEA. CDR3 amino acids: CSVEERLASYNEQFF. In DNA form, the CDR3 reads TGCAGCGTTGAAGAAAGACTAGCGTCCTACAATGAGCAGTTCTTC.

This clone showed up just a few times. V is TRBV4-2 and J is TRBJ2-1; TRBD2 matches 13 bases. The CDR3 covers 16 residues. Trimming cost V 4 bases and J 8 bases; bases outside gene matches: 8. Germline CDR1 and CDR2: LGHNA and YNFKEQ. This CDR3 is CASSRGLAGARDEQFF. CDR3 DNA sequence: TGTGCCAGCAGCCGCGGACTAGCGGGAGCACGAGATGAGCAGTTCTTC.

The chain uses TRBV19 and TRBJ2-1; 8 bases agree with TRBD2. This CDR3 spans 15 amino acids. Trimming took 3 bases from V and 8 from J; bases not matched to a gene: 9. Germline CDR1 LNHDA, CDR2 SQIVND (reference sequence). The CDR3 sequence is CASSIQAGAVDEQFF. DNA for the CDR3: TGTGCCAGTAGTATCCAAGCGGGAGCGGTCGATGAGCAGTTCTTC.

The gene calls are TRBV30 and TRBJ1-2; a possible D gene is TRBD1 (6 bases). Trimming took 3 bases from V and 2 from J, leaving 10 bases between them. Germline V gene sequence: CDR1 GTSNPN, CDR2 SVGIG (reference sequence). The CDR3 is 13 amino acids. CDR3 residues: CAWRDSGNYGYTF. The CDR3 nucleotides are TGTGCCTGGAGGGACAGTGGCAACTATGGCTACACCTTC. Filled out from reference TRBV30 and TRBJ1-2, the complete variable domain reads SQTIHQWPATLVQPVGSPLSLECTVEGTSNPNLYWYRQAAGRGLQLLFYSVGIGQISSEVPQNLSASRPQDRQFILSSKKLLLSDSGFYLCAWRDSGNYGYTFGSGTRLTVV.

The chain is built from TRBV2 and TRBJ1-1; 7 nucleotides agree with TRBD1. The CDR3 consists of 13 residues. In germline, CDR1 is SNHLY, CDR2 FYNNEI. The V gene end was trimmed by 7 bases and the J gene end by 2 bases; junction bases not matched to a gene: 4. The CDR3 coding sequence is TGTGCCAGCACAGGGGGGAGTAACACTGAAGCTTTCTTT. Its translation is CASTGGSNTEAFF.

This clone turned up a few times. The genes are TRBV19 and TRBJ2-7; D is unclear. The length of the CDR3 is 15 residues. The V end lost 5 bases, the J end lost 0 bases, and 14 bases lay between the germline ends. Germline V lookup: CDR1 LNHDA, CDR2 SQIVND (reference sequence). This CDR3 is CASSSLTESSYEQYF. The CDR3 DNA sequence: TGTGCCAGTAGTTCGTTGACGGAGAGCTCCTACGAGCAGTACTTC.

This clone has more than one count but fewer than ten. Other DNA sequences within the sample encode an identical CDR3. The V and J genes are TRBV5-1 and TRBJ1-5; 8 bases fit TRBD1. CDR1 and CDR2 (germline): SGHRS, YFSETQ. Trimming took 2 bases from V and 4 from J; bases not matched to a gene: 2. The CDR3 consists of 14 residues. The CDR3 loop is CASSLGTGNQPQHF. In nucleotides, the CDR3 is TGCGCCAGCAGCTTAGGGACAGGTAATCAGCCCCAGCATTTT.

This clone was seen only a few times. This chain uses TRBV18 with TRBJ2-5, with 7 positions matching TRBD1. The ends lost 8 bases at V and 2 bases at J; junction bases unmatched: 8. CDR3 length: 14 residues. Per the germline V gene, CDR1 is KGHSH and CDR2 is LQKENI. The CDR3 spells CASKSRDRQETQYF. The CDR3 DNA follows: TGTGCCAGCAAGTCCCGGGACAGACAAGAGACCCAGTACTTC.

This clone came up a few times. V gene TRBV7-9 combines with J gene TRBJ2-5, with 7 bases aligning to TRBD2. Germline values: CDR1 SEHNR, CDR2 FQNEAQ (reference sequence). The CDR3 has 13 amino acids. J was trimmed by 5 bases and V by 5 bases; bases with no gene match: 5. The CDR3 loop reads CASSLLAYETQYF. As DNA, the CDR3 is TGTGCCAGCAGCCTACTAGCGTACGAGACCCAGTACTTC. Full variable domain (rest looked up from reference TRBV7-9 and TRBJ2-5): DTGVSQNPRHKITKRGQNVTFRCDPISEHNRLYWYRQTLGQGPEFLTYFQNEAQLEKSRLLSDRFSAERPKGSFSTLEIQRTEQGDSAMYLCASSLLAYETQYFGPGTRLLVL.

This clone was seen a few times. This CDR3 reads CASRTGTEYTGELFF. The CDR3 region has the DNA TGTGCCAGTAGGACCGGGACAGAATACACCGGGGAGCTGTTTTTT. The V and J genes are TRBV19 and TRBJ2-2; 7 nucleotides align to TRBD1. Germline-derived CDR1 and CDR2 are LNHDA and SQIVND (reference sequence). CDR3 size: 15 residues. Germline trimming cut 6 bases from V and 3 bases from J; bases unmatched to any gene: 7.

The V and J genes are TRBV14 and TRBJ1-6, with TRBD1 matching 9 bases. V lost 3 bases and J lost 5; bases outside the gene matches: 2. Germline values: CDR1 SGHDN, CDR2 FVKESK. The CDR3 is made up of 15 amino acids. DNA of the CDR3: TGTGCCAGCAGCCACGGGACAGGGAATAATTCACCCCTCCACTTT. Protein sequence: CASSHGTGNNSPLHF.

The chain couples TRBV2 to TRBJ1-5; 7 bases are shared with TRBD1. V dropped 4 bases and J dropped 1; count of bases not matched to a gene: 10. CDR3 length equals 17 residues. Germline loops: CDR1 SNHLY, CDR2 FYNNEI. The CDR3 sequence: CASSGRRGPTSNQPQHF. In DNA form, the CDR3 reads TGTGCCAGCAGTGGTAGGAGGGGGCCCACCAGCAATCAGCCCCAGCATTTT.

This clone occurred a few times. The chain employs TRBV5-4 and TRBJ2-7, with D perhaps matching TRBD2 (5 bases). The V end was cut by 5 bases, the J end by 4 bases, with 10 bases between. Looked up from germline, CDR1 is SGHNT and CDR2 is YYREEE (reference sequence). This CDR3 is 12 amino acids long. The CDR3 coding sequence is TGTGCCAGCAGTCCGGGCGGGTACGAGCAGTACTTC. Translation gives CASSPGGYEQYF.

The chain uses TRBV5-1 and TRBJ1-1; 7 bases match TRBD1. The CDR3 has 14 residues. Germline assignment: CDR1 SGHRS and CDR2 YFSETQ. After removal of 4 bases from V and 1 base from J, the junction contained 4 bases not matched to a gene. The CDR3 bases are TGCGCCAGCAGCCCGGGACAGAAGAACACTGAAGCTTTCTTT. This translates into CASSPGQKNTEAFF. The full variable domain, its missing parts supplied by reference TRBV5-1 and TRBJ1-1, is KAGVTQTPRYLIKTRGQQVTLSCSPISGHRSVSWYQQTPGQGLQFLFEYFSETQRNKGNFPGRFSGRQFSNSRSEMNVSTLELGDSALYLCASSPGQKNTEAFFGQGTRLTVV.

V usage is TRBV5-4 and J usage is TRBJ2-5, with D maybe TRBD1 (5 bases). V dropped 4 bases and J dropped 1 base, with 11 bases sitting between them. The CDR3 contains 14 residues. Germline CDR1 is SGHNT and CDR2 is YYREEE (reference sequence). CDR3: CASSRRQPQETQYF. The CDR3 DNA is TGTGCCAGCAGCCGAAGACAGCCCCAAGAGACCCAGTACTTC.

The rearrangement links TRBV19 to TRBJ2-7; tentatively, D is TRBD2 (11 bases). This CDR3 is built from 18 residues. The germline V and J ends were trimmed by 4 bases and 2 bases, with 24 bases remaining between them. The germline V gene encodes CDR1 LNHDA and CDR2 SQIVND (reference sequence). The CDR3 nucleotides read TGTGCCAGTAGTACTGGACAGGGGGGACTAGCGGATCCCTACGAGCAGTACTTC. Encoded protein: CASSTGQGGLADPYEQYF.

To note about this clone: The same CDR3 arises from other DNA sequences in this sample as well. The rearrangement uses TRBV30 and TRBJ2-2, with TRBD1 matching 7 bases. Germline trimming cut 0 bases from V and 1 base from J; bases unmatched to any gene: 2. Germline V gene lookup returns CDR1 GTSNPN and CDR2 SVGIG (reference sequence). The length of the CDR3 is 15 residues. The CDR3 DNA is TGTGCCTGGAGTGTTAGACAGGGGAACACCGGGGAGCTGTTTTTT. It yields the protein CAWSVRQGNTGELFF.

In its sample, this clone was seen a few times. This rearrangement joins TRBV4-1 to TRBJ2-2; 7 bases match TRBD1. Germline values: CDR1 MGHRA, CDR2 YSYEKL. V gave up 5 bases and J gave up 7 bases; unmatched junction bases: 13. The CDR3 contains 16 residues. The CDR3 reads CASSTRDSLILGELFF. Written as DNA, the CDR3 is TGCGCCAGCAGCACCCGGGACAGCCTAATCCTCGGGGAGCTGTTTTTT.

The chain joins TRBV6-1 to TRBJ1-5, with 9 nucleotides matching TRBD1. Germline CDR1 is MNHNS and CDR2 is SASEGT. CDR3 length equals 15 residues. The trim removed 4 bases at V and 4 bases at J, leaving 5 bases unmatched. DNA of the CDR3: TGTGCCAGCAGTGGGCCGGGACAGGGTAATCAGCCCCAGCATTTT. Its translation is CASSGPGQGNQPQHF.

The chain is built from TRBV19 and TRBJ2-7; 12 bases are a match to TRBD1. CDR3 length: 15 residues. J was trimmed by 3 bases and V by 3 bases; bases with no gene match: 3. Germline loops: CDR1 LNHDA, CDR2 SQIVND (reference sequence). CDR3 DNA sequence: TGTGCCAGTAGTATCGGGGACAGGGGGCTCTACGAGCAGTACTTC. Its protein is CASSIGDRGLYEQYF.

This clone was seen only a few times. CDR3 in DNA: TGCGCCAGCAGAGGGACGGGGGAGGCCGAGCAGTACTTC. It encodes CASRGTGEAEQYF. This rearrangement joins TRBV10-2 to TRBJ2-7, with a tentative D call TRBD2 (6 bases). V dropped 6 bases and J dropped 6 bases, with 15 bases sitting between them. Per germline, CDR1 WSHSY and CDR2 SAAADI. This CDR3 region has 13 residues.

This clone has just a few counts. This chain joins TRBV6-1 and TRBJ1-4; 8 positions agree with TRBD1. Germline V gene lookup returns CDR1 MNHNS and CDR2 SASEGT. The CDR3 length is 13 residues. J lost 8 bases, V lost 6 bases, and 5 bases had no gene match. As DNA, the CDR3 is TGTGCCAGCAGGGACAGGGTCGACGAAAAACTGTTTTTT. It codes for CASRDRVDEKLFF.

CDR3 in amino acids: CAWSKREFEQYF. The CDR3 nucleotides are TGTGCCTGGAGTAAGCGGGAGTTCGAGCAGTATTTT. The chain links TRBV30 to TRBJ2-3; 8 nucleotides align to TRBD2. CDR3 length: 12 residues. J lost 11 bases, V lost 2 bases, and 6 bases had no gene match. Germline V gives CDR1 GTSNPN, CDR2 SVGIG (reference sequence).

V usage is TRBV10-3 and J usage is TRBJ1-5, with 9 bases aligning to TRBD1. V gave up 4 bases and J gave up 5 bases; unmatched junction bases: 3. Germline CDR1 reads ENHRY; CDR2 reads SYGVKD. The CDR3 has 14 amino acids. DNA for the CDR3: TGTGCCATCAGTGCCGACAGGGGGGATCAGCCCCAGCATTTT. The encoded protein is CAISADRGDQPQHF.

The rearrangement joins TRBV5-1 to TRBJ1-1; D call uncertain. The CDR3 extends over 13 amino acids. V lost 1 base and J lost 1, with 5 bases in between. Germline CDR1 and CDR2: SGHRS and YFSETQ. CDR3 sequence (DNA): TGCGCCAGCAGCTTGTGGCAGAACACTGAAGCTTTCTTT. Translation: CASSLWQNTEAFF.

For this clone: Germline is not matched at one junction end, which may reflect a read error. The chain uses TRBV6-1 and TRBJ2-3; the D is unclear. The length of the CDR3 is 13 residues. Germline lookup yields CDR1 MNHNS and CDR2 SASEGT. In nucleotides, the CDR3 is TGTGCCAGCAGGGAAGTCGTTGCAGATACGCAGTATTTT. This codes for CASREVVADTQYF.

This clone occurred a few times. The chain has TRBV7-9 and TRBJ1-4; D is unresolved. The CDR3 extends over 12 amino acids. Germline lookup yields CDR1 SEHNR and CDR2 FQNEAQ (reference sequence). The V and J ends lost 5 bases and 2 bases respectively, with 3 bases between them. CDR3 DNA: TGTGCCAGCAGCCTCACTAATGAAAAACTGTTTTTT. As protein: CASSLTNEKLFF. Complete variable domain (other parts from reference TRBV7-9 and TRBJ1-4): DTGVSQNPRHKITKRGQNVTFRCDPISEHNRLYWYRQTLGQGPEFLTYFQNEAQLEKSRLLSDRFSAERPKGSFSTLEIQRTEQGDSAMYLCASSLTNEKLFFGSGTQLSVL.

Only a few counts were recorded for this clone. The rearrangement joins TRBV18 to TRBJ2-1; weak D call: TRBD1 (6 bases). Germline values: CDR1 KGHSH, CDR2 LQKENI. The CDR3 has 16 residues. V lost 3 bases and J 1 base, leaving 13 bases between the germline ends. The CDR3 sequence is CASSPTNRVSYNEQFF. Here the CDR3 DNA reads TGTGCCAGCTCACCGACAAACAGGGTTTCCTACAATGAGCAGTTCTTC.

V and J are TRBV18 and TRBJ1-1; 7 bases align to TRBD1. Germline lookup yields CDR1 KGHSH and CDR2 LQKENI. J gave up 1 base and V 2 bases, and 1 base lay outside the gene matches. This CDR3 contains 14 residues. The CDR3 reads CASSPGTANTEAFF. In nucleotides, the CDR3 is TGTGCCAGCTCACCAGGGACAGCGAACACTGAAGCTTTCTTT.

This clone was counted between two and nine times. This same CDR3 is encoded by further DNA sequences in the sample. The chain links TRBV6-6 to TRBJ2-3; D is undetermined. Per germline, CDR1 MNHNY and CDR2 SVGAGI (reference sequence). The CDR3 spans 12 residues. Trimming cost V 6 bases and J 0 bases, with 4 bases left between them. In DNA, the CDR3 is TGTGCCAGCAGCTCTAGCACAGATACGCAGTATTTT. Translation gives CASSSSTDTQYF.